These 23 T cell receptor beta chains came from one sample sequenced in a study of CD8 T cells in Susac syndrome. After extraction with the RNeasy kit, 0.5 to 1 ug of the RNA was reverse transcribed using random hexamers. TCRdb re-analysed the immunoSEQ multiplex PCR reads in MiXCR, keeping a single row per CDR3 protein. The sample contains about 170,000 distinct CDR3 sequences, about 93% of which appear only once. Sequencing was done on a sample of CD4+ T cells from PBMCs. These receptor sequences come from a human donor with multiple sclerosis.

J is TRBJ2-3 and V is TRBV6-5; tentatively, D is TRBD2 (6 bases). Germline V CDR1 and CDR2: MNHEY, SVGAGI. The germline V and J ends were trimmed by 2 bases and 2 bases, with 11 bases remaining between them. CDR3 size: 15 residues. The CDR3, as DNA: TGTGCCAGCAGTTACGGGGGACTCCTCACAGATACGCAGTATTTT. Translated, it gives CASSYGGLLTDTQYF.

This sequence joins TRBV4-1 and TRBJ1-2; 7 bases are a match to TRBD1. The CDR3 loop spans 17 amino acids. CDR1 MGHRA and CDR2 YSYEKL come from the germline V gene. V lost 3 bases and J lost 2; bases outside the gene matches: 12. In nucleotides, the CDR3 is TGCGCCAGCAGCCAGGTAGTTGCGGGACAGAGGAACTATGGCTACACCTTC. Amino acids: CASSQVVAGQRNYGYTF.

The gene calls are TRBV6-2 or TRBV6-3 and TRBJ1-2; weak D call: TRBD1 (5 bases). Germline CDR1 MNHEY, CDR2 SVGEGT. Trimming took 2 bases from V and 4 from J, leaving 11 bases between them. The CDR3 loop spans 14 amino acids. Here the CDR3 reads CASSYNGASYGYTF. The CDR3 nucleotides read TGTGCCAGCAGTTACAATGGGGCCTCCTATGGCTACACCTTC.

The gene calls are TRBV10-2 and TRBJ1-5, with D possibly matching TRBD1 (6 bases). V dropped 5 bases and J dropped 0 bases, with 11 bases sitting between them. This CDR3 has 15 amino acids. Germline V gene data show CDR1 as WSHSY and CDR2 as SAAADI. CDR3 residues: CASSRGGTSNQPQHF. DNA of the CDR3: TGCGCCAGCAGTAGGGGGGGAACTAGCAATCAGCCCCAGCATTTT.

The chain is built from TRBV9 and TRBJ2-1; 9 bases match TRBD2. V lost 3 bases and J lost 9; bases outside the gene matches: 7. Germline loops: CDR1 SGDLS, CDR2 YYNGEE. The CDR3 totals 14 residues. CDR3 bases: TGTGCCAGCAGCGCAGGACCAGCGGGGGGTGAGCAGTTCTTC. Amino acids: CASSAGPAGGEQFF.

The chain carries TRBV11-3 and TRBJ2-4; 8 nucleotides align to TRBD2. The length of the CDR3 is 15 residues. Germline assignment: CDR1 SGHNT and CDR2 YENEEA. V shed 5 bases, J shed 3 bases, and the junction held 6 bases outside the gene matches. CDR3 DNA: TGTGCCAGCAGCCCAGGCGGGGGGAACAAAAACATTCAGTACTTC. This codes for CASSPGGGNKNIQYF. The full variable domain, completed using reference TRBV11-3 and TRBJ2-4, is EAGVVQSPRYKIIEKKQPVAFWCNPISGHNTLYWYLQNLGQGPELLIRYENEEAVDDSQLPKDRFSAERLKGVDSTLKIQPAELGDSAVYLCASSPGGGNKNIQYFGAGTRLSVL.

The chain is built from TRBV10-3 and TRBJ1-5, with unresolved D. V was cut by 2 bases and J by 7 bases, with 12 bases left in between. Per the germline V gene, CDR1 is ENHRY and CDR2 is SYGVKD. There are 14 residues in the CDR3. The CDR3 loop is CAISEQGLGQPQHF. DNA for the CDR3: TGTGCCATCAGTGAGCAAGGTTTGGGGCAGCCCCAGCATTTT.

The rearrangement links TRBV2 to TRBJ1-4; TRBD1 is a possible D gene (5 bases). V gave up 3 bases and J gave up 0 bases, with 5 bases separating them. The germline V gene encodes CDR1 SNHLY and CDR2 FYNNEI. The CDR3 contains 14 residues. The CDR3 sequence: CASSDRATNEKLFF. The CDR3 DNA sequence: TGTGCCAGCAGTGACAGGGCAACTAATGAAAAACTGTTTTTT.

The chain employs TRBV6-6 and TRBJ2-2, with 8 bases aligning to TRBD2. J lost 1 base, V lost 5 bases, and 3 bases had no gene match. The CDR3 covers 15 residues. Germline-derived CDR1 and CDR2 are MNHNY and SVGAGI (reference sequence). This chain's CDR3 is CASSHSGRNTGELFF. In DNA, the CDR3 is TGTGCCAGCAGTCACAGCGGGAGGAACACCGGGGAGCTGTTTTTT.

The genes are TRBV12-3 or TRBV12-4 and TRBJ2-3; D might be TRBD2 (5 bases). V lost 2 bases to trimming and J lost 6 bases, with 12 bases between them. This CDR3 contains 14 residues. CDR3 sequence (DNA): TGTGCCAGCAGTTTATCTTTTACGGGGGATACGCAGTATTTT. Translated, it gives CASSLSFTGDTQYF.

The chain joins TRBV20-1 to TRBJ1-5; D is ambiguous. V lost 6 bases, J lost 10 bases, and 10 bases lay in between. The CDR3 totals 10 residues. Germline CDR1 reads DFQATT; CDR2 reads SNEGSKA (reference sequence). The CDR3 region is CSAGPRPQHF. In DNA, the CDR3 is TGCAGTGCAGGCCCCCGTCCCCAGCATTTT.

This clonotype has a single count. The chain has TRBV3-1 and TRBJ2-3; 9 positions match TRBD2. V trimming: 3 bases; J trimming: 3 bases; junction bases outside the gene matches: 13. The germline gives CDR1 LGHDT, CDR2 YNNKEL (reference sequence). There are 18 residues in the CDR3. The CDR3 here is CASSQSPPAAGGTDTQYF. CDR3 nucleotides: TGTGCCAGCAGCCAGAGCCCCCCGGCAGCGGGGGGAACAGATACGCAGTATTTT.

This clonotype was counted a single time. The V call is TRBV5-1, the J call TRBJ2-1, with D possibly TRBD2 on 5 matching bases. The ends were cut back, 1 base at V and 11 bases at J, with 10 bases in the middle. Germline CDR1 and CDR2: SGHRS and YFSETQ. This CDR3 is 12 amino acids long. The CDR3 loop reads CASSLMGDQQFF. The CDR3 DNA follows: TGCGCCAGCAGCTTGATGGGAGACCAGCAGTTCTTC.

This sequence joins TRBV6-5 and TRBJ2-2, with D possibly being TRBD2 (5 bases). The germline V gene encodes CDR1 MNHEY and CDR2 SVGAGI. The CDR3 runs 14 residues. Trimming left V 6 bases short and J 2 bases short, with 10 bases between. CDR3 nucleotides: TGTGCCAGCAGCAGAGGGAAAAACACCGGGGAGCTGTTTTTT. Its protein product is CASSRGKNTGELFF.

The CDR3 DNA follows: TGTGCCACCGCGTGGGACTCCTACGAGCAGTACTTC. It codes for CATAWDSYEQYF. The rearrangement uses TRBV2 and TRBJ2-7; D gene unclear. The ends were cut back, 10 bases at V and 0 bases at J, with 10 bases in the middle. Germline V gives CDR1 SNHLY, CDR2 FYNNEI. CDR3 length equals 12 residues.

J is TRBJ1-1 and V is TRBV30; 7 bases are shared with TRBD1. The germline CDR1 and CDR2 sequences are GTSNPN and SVGIG (reference sequence). The CDR3 consists of 14 residues. Unmatched junction bases numbered 4, after V lost 2 bases and J lost 1 base. CDR3 coding DNA: TGTGCCTGGAGTCTCCGGGACAGGAACACTGAAGCTTTCTTT. As protein: CAWSLRDRNTEAFF.

The rearrangement joins TRBV7-8 to TRBJ2-7; D is perhaps TRBD1 or TRBD2 (6 bases each). Germline V gives CDR1 SGHVS, CDR2 FQNEAQ. V lost 1 base and J 6 bases, leaving 16 bases between the germline ends. This CDR3 has 15 residues. CDR3 DNA: TGTGCCAGCAGCTTAGGGACGCCTGGAGGGGGCGAGCAGTACTTC. It yields the protein CASSLGTPGGGEQYF.

The chain combines TRBV4-2 with TRBJ2-4; a weak D match, TRBD2 (5 bases). CDR1 LGHNA and CDR2 YNFKEQ come from the germline V gene. The CDR3 consists of 15 residues. Trimming removed 0 bases from V and 6 bases from J, with 12 bases in between. The CDR3, as DNA: TGTGCCAGCAGCCAAGAAGCCGGGGTTGGAAACATTCAGTACTTC. Encoded protein: CASSQEAGVGNIQYF.

V is TRBV29-1 and J is TRBJ2-7; 8 bases map to TRBD1. V lost 6 bases, J lost 5 bases, and 12 bases stayed unmatched. This CDR3 has 14 residues. Germline V gene sequence: CDR1 SQVTM, CDR2 ANQGSEA. The CDR3 DNA is TGCAGCGTGAACACCGGGACAGGTTATGACGAGCAGTACTTC. Translated: CSVNTGTGYDEQYF.

J is TRBJ2-1 and V is TRBV7-3; D gene uncertain. The CDR3 totals 15 residues. CDR1 SGHTA and CDR2 FQGTGA come from the germline V gene. Trimming removed 4 bases from V and 4 bases from J, with 14 bases in between. The CDR3 DNA reads as TGTGCCAGCAGCTCCTCCTCGATGGGGTACAATGAGCAGTTCTTC. Encoded protein: CASSSSSMGYNEQFF.

This clonotype was observed once. This chain uses TRBV27 with TRBJ1-1; TRBD1 matches at 9 bases. The CDR3 runs 14 residues. J was trimmed by 5 bases and V by 6 bases; bases with no gene match: 7. Germline lookup yields CDR1 MNHEY and CDR2 SMNVEV (reference sequence). The CDR3 sequence: CASRLRTGATEAFF. The DNA of the CDR3 is TGTGCCAGCAGACTACGGACAGGGGCGACTGAAGCTTTCTTT.

The chain recombines TRBV11-3 with TRBJ2-1; the D gene is possibly TRBD2 (6 bases). In germline, CDR1 is SGHNT, CDR2 YENEEA. With 3 bases removed from V and 0 bases from J, the gap between germline ends came to 15 bases. CDR3 length: 17 amino acids. CDR3 DNA sequence: TGTGCCAGCAGCTTTACAGCGGGCCCGAGCTCCTACAATGAGCAGTTCTTC. As protein: CASSFTAGPSSYNEQFF.

This sequence joins TRBV4-1 and TRBJ2-5; D unresolved. With 1 base removed from V and 2 bases from J, the gap between germline ends came to 5 bases. CDR3 length equals 13 residues. Germline CDR1 MGHRA, CDR2 YSYEKL. In DNA, the CDR3 is TGCGCCAGCAGCCAAGTGGGACAAGAGACCCAGTACTTC. Translation: CASSQVGQETQYF.